This record looks at one T cell receptor beta chain sequence and its context. This entry comes from a study of blood T cell repertoires in COVID-19. About the study: Sites across the United States, Italy and Spain contributed samples from acute and convalescent COVID-19. PBMCs, B-cell-depleted T cells, or T cells were the source of the cDNA or gDNA that made up the material.

Source study methods: How many nucleated cells were present was estimated from reference gene primer amplification. Sequencing was performed with immunoSEQ multiplex PCR; in TCRdb, only in-frame clones are kept and a portion is missing. V, J and clone size are those of that table, while D and trimming were read from the DNA. There are roughly 47,000 clones in the sample; 80% to 90% occur only once, and about a third lies in the top ten. The CDR3 totals 14 residues. From germline, CDR1 is MDHEN and CDR2 SYDVKM. Trimming removed 6 bases at V and 4 bases at J, with 15 bases between. Specimen: peripheral blood. The chain joins TRBV28 to TRBJ1-2, with no clear D. This TCR was recovered from a woman of 80 years or more with COVID-19, enrolled during active disease. The CDR3 sequence: CASRRRGGGYGYTF. The CDR3, as DNA: TGTGCCAGCAGAAGGCGAGGCGGCGGCTATGGCTACACCTTC.